This T cell receptor beta chain was captured in a study of beta chain features in type 1 diabetes. Expressed TCRB transcripts were sequenced after all isolated RNA was converted to cDNA. The method was immunoSEQ multiplex PCR; TCRdb's version includes in-frame clones alone and lacks a portion of them. The sample records about 300,000 clones, about 8.5% being singletons. Overall study findings and caveats: Shorter templates may be favored by PCR, equally so in patients and controls. VDJ junctions from type 1 diabetes patients carried fewer insertions and larger deletions.

This clone was seen a few times. Its antigen is not identified. Other DNA sequences in the same sample also yield this CDR3. This CDR3 spans 14 amino acids. V shed 3 bases and J shed 0 bases, with 6 bases lying between them. Germline lookup yields CDR1 KGHSH and CDR2 LQKENI. Populations obtained by sorting all exceeded 98% purity. The sequenced sample was central memory CD4+ T cells from blood. The chain has TRBV18 and TRBJ2-1; no clear D. This TCR was recovered from a woman aged 18-35 years in good health. The chain's CDR3 is CASSPGGSYNEQFF. CDR3 DNA sequence: TGTGCCAGCTCACCGGGCGGCTCCTACAATGAGCAGTTCTTC.